A selection of T cell receptor beta chains follows, all from one sample in a study of T cell responses to AZD1222 COVID-19 vaccine. The table came from immunoSEQ multiplex PCR; TCRdb's copy has only in-frame clones and leaves some out. This sample has 110,000 or so clones, with about 89% found just once. This specimen was peripheral blood, taken on day 0 of AZD1222 vaccination. The receptors here all came from an adult in good health. Both conserved end residues are part of each CDR3.

TRBJ2-1,TRBV27,CASSDAAGNEQFF
TRBJ1-5,TRBV6-5,CASSYSGQNQPQHF
TRBJ2-3,TRBV6-4,CASSDRSTDTQYF
TRBJ1-2,TRBV10-2,CASSSGRNRRGYTF
TRBJ2-3,TRBV27,CASSTHRNTQYF
TRBJ2-1,TRBV29-1,CSGKQDNEQFF
TRBJ1-2,TRBV7-9,CASSSRDRGDYGYTF
TRBJ1-6,TRBV5-1,CASSLGQGRSPLHF
TRBJ2-6,TRBV29-1,CSVNVRGSSGANVLTF
TRBJ2-2,TRBV15,CATDARDRNTGELFF
TRBJ2-1,TRBV5-1,CASSLDGMNEQFF
TRBJ2-3,TRBV7-6,CASSLIVAGTDTQYF
TRBJ2-1,TRBV7-3,CASSLTTSNEQFF
TRBJ1-1,TRBV5-1,CASSLEVNTEAFF
TRBJ1-6,TRBV6-5,CASSFGAGVKSPLHF
TRBJ2-2,TRBV7-9,CASSFSGGRATGELFF
TRBJ2-5,TRBV5-1,CASSENSGQRETQYF
TRBJ2-7,TRBV18,CASSPTWGTYEQYF
TRBJ2-1,TRBV9,CASSASGTEGNEQFF
TRBJ1-2,TRBV10-2,CASGGLNYGYTF
TRBJ1-1,TRBV6-1,CASITAANTEAFF
TRBJ2-7,TRBV9,CASSGMGGPFGEQYF
TRBJ2-2,TRBV7-3,CASSLESWGTTTGELFF
TRBJ1-2,TRBV14,CASSQQDGNYGYTF
TRBJ2-7,TRBV7-9,CASSKGDRTYEQYF
TRBJ1-2,TRBV11-1,CASSPGQDYGYTF
TRBJ2-3,TRBV6-1,CASSEQTDTQYF
TRBJ2-7,TRBV7-2,CASSSYPSGLYEQYF
TRBJ1-6,TRBV19,CASSYDRGNSPLHF
TRBJ1-2,TRBV6-5,CASSPDRVHYGYTF
TRBJ2-2,TRBV6-6,CASSGPGPYTGELFF
TRBJ1-2,TRBV4-2,CASSQPGQVDGYTF
TRBJ1-4,TRBV30,CAWSPGTGGFGKKLFF
TRBJ1-5,TRBV19,CASSDTGGPKAQHF
TRBJ1-2,TRBV6-1,CASSEARGQGAVGYGYTF
TRBJ1-2,TRBV27,CASRAGGLGYTF
TRBJ1-2,TRBV2,CASRDGTGAGYGYTF
TRBJ2-7,TRBV6-5,CASSYSRGSRYEQYF
TRBJ1-1,TRBV14,CASEALGATREAFF
TRBJ2-4,TRBV3-1/TRBV3-2,CASSQGGPGGIQYF
TRBJ2-7,TRBV19,CASSIPGSRPYEQYF
TRBJ2-7,TRBV6-5,CASRRRQGTSYEQYF